These 9 T cell receptor beta chains came from one sample sequenced in a study of blood T cell repertoires in COVID-19. Assay used: immunoSEQ multiplex PCR; TCRdb lists only in-frame clones, some missing. This sample has under 35,000 clones, with roughly nine tenths found just once. Sequencing was performed on peripheral blood. Source of these receptors: a human donor in a cohort sampled during active COVID-19.

The V gene is TRBV4-2, the J gene TRBJ1-5, with 10 bases aligning to TRBD1. This CDR3 has 18 residues. Germline V lookup: CDR1 LGHNA, CDR2 YNFKEQ. V trimming: 2 bases; J trimming: 0 bases; junction bases outside the gene matches: 7. This CDR3 reads CASSQLGQGDYSNQPQHF. In DNA form, the CDR3 reads TGTGCCAGCAGCCAACTCGGACAGGGGGATTATAGCAATCAGCCCCAGCATTTT.

The chain combines TRBV19 with TRBJ1-1, with D possibly matching TRBD1 (6 bases). The V and J ends lost 4 bases and 0 bases respectively, with 12 bases between them. The CDR3 totals 15 residues. Germline V gene data show CDR1 as LNHDA and CDR2 as SQIVND (reference sequence). CDR3 sequence reads: CASSTSGVLNTEAFF. The CDR3 bases are TGTGCCAGTAGTACCTCAGGGGTCCTGAACACTGAAGCTTTCTTT.

The chain couples TRBV7-2 to TRBJ1-2, with 12 bases fitting TRBD1. V trimming: 0 bases; J trimming: 6 bases; junction bases outside the gene matches: 8. In germline, CDR1 is SGHTA, CDR2 FQGNSA. There are 17 residues in the CDR3. The CDR3 spells CASSLAPGGTGGNGYTF. Written as DNA, the CDR3 is TGTGCCAGCAGCTTAGCCCCTGGGGGGACAGGGGGCAATGGCTACACCTTC.

The chain joins TRBV6-6 to TRBJ2-1; D is perhaps TRBD2 (6 bases). Trimming left V 2 bases short and J 5 bases short, with 7 bases between. The CDR3 contains 13 residues. The germline gives CDR1 MNHNY, CDR2 SVGAGI (reference sequence). CDR3 sequence: CASSYTGDNEQFF. As DNA, the CDR3 is TGTGCCAGCAGTTACACGGGGGACAATGAGCAGTTCTTC.

This chain joins TRBV19 and TRBJ1-1, with D unclear. Germline-derived CDR1 and CDR2 are LNHDA and SQIVND (reference sequence). This CDR3 is built from 14 residues. The V end lost 3 bases, the J end lost 5 bases, and 13 bases lay between the germline ends. CDR3 protein: CASSIGWRWTEAFF. In DNA, the CDR3 is TGTGCCAGTAGTATTGGTTGGCGGTGGACTGAAGCTTTCTTT.

The chain joins TRBV3-1 (or the pseudogene TRBV3-2) to TRBJ2-7, with 11 bases lining up with TRBD2. This CDR3 has 14 residues. Germline V lookup: CDR1 LGHDT, CDR2 YNNKEL (reference sequence). The trim removed 1 base at V and 7 bases at J, leaving 3 bases unmatched. CDR3 coding DNA: TGTGCCAGCAGCCAAGGGCTAGCGGGGGGAGAGCAGTACGTC. As protein: CASSQGLAGGEQYV.

V is TRBV4-2 and J is TRBJ1-2, with TRBD1 as a possible D gene (5 bases). Trimming removed 4 bases at V and 5 bases at J, with 17 bases between. The CDR3 extends over 15 amino acids. The germline V gene has CDR1 LGHNA and CDR2 YNFKEQ. The CDR3: CASSRDSQVGYGYTF. CDR3 bases: TGTGCCAGCAGCCGAGACAGTCAGGTCGGATATGGCTACACCTTC.

The chain links TRBV19 to TRBJ1-1; D unclear. V lost 3 bases, J lost 1 base, and 6 bases lay in between. This CDR3 is built from 13 residues. Germline assignment: CDR1 LNHDA and CDR2 SQIVND (reference sequence). The CDR3 spells CASSIYGNTEAFF. The CDR3 DNA is TGTGCCAGTAGTATCTATGGGAACACTGAAGCTTTCTTT.

The chain combines TRBV28 with TRBJ2-7, with 12 bases matching TRBD2. V lost 6 bases and J lost 12; bases outside the gene matches: 9. CDR1 is MDHEN and CDR2 is SYDVKM in the germline V gene. This CDR3 is 13 amino acids long. CDR3 amino acids: CASSLTSGGSLYV. CDR3 nucleotides: TGTGCCAGCAGCCTCACTAGCGGGGGGTCCCTGTACGTC.